The next 15 T cell receptor beta chains were all read from a single sample in a study of blood T cell repertoires in COVID-19. TCRdb keeps only in-frame clones here, not all; method: immunoSEQ multiplex PCR. The sample has some 200,000 clones; 87% are singletons. The source material was PBMCs or T cells enriched from blood (not recorded which). The origin of the receptors is a man between 18 and 29 years old with acute COVID-19.

The chain links TRBV24-1 to TRBJ2-7; 9 bases fit TRBD2. CDR1 and CDR2 from the germline V gene are KGHDR and SFDVKD. The CDR3 runs 14 residues. The V and J ends lost 10 bases and 6 bases, in that order; junction bases with no gene match: 12. In DNA form, the CDR3 reads TGTGCCACGGCTGGGGCGGGAGGGCCGGGCGAGCAGTACTTC. Translating it yields CATAGAGGPGEQYF.

V gene TRBV28 combines with J gene TRBJ2-1; D ambiguous. This CDR3 comprises 14 residues. Germline V gene sequence: CDR1 MDHEN, CDR2 SYDVKM. Trimming cost V 6 bases and J 0 bases, with 9 bases left between them. The CDR3 reads CASRERNSYNEQFF. The CDR3 region has the DNA TGTGCCAGCAGGGAGCGCAACTCCTACAATGAGCAGTTCTTC.

The V call is TRBV28, the J call TRBJ1-1; no definite D call. V lost 2 bases and J lost 0, with 10 bases in between. The CDR3 totals 15 residues. CDR1 is MDHEN, CDR2 SYDVKM, per germline. Here the CDR3 reads CASSLVRDLNTEAFF. The CDR3 region has the DNA TGTGCCAGCAGTTTAGTCCGAGATCTGAACACTGAAGCTTTCTTT.

In this sample, this clone turned up once. J is TRBJ1-1 and V is TRBV7-2; D might be TRBD1 (5 bases). The CDR3 consists of 17 residues. Germline V lookup: CDR1 SGHTA, CDR2 FQGNSA. V was trimmed by 0 bases and J by 0 bases, leaving 14 bases between them. The CDR3 region is CASSLARGAGMNTEAFF. For the CDR3, the DNA is TGTGCCAGCAGCTTAGCGCGGGGAGCAGGGATGAACACTGAAGCTTTCTTT.

This clone occurred once. This chain links TRBV11-2 with TRBJ2-5, with a weak D call TRBD1 (5 bases). CDR3 length equals 15 residues. V was shortened by 1 base and J by 5 bases, with 14 bases between the two germline ends. CDR1 SGHAT and CDR2 FQNNGV come from the germline V gene. The CDR3 DNA sequence: TGTGCCAGCAGCTTAGGGCAGGGTATTCAGGAGACCCAGTACTTC. Translation gives CASSLGQGIQETQYF.

CDR3 DNA sequence: TGTGCCAGAATGCAAGACAGGTACACCGGGGAGCTGTTTTTT. Its translation: CARMQDRYTGELFF. The J gene is TRBJ2-2, the V gene TRBV28, with D perhaps TRBD1 (6 bases). The CDR3 has 14 residues. Germline lookup yields CDR1 MDHEN and CDR2 SYDVKM. V was pared by 9 bases and J by 3 bases, with 14 bases between.

The CDR3 DNA reads as TGTGCCTGGAGTACAGGGGGGAGCTATGGCTACACCTTC. Protein product: CAWSTGGSYGYTF. The V call is TRBV30, the J call TRBJ1-2; 8 nucleotides match TRBD1. The CDR3 is made up of 13 amino acids. Germline V CDR1 and CDR2: GTSNPN, SVGIG (reference sequence). V was pared by 2 bases and J by 4 bases, with 3 bases of the junction left unmatched.

The rearrangement uses TRBV30 and TRBJ1-2; 11 nucleotides align to TRBD1. The CDR3 loop spans 14 amino acids. V lost 6 bases and J lost 3; bases outside the gene matches: 6. Germline V gene lookup returns CDR1 GTSNPN and CDR2 SVGIG (reference sequence). Written as DNA, the CDR3 is TGTGCCTGTTCCGGACAGGGGGCTGACTATGGCTACACCTTC. It encodes CACSGQGADYGYTF.

This chain uses TRBV5-1 with TRBJ1-1; D might be TRBD1 (5 bases). V was clipped by 1 base and J by 0 bases, with 10 bases between them. The CDR3 has 15 residues. Germline V lookup: CDR1 SGHRS, CDR2 YFSETQ. The CDR3 reads CASSLWEGMNTEAFF. The CDR3 DNA follows: TGCGCCAGCAGCTTGTGGGAGGGGATGAACACTGAAGCTTTCTTT.

The DNA of the CDR3 is TGTGCCAGCAGTTACTCGGGGGCATTAGGGGAAAAACTGTTTTTT. This codes for CASSYSGALGEKLFF. The V call is TRBV6-5, the J call TRBJ1-4, with D perhaps TRBD1 (6 bases). Germline values: CDR1 MNHEY, CDR2 SVGAGI. The V end lost 0 bases, the J end lost 8 bases, and 13 bases lay between the germline ends. The CDR3 is 15 residues long.

This clone was observed once. This chain connects TRBV2 to TRBJ2-3; D is uncertain. V gave up 5 bases and J gave up 0 bases, with 9 bases separating them. The CDR3 is 14 residues long. Per germline, CDR1 SNHLY and CDR2 FYNNEI. CDR3 region: CASSTMRSTDTQYF. CDR3 bases: TGTGCCAGCAGTACGATGCGGAGCACAGATACGCAGTATTTT.

V is TRBV10-3 and J is TRBJ2-1, with TRBD2 matching 14 bases. CDR3 size: 15 residues. Trimming at V came to 6 bases and at J to 8 bases, leaving 6 bases not matched to a gene. Germline values: CDR1 ENHRY, CDR2 SYGVKD. The CDR3 reads CAIRGTSGSQDEQFF. The CDR3, as DNA: TGTGCCATCAGGGGGACTAGCGGGAGTCAGGATGAGCAGTTCTTC.

V usage is TRBV7-2 and J usage is TRBJ2-2, with 9 bases identical to TRBD2. Germline V lookup: CDR1 SGHTA, CDR2 FQGNSA. CDR3 length: 17 residues. J lost 3 bases, V lost 0 bases, and 5 bases had no gene match. The CDR3 is CASSLAMTSGDTGELFF. CDR3 DNA sequence: TGTGCCAGCAGCTTAGCGATGACTAGCGGCGACACCGGGGAGCTGTTTTTT.

This clone was observed once. The rearrangement uses TRBV24-1 and TRBJ1-1; D is possibly TRBD1 (6 bases). The CDR3 is 12 residues long. Trimming shortened V by 5 bases and J by 4 bases, and 7 bases separated the two germline ends. CDR1 and CDR2 from the germline V gene are KGHDR and SFDVKD. The CDR3 nucleotides read TGTGCCACCAGTGTAGGGGGCACTGAAGCTTTCTTT. Translating it yields CATSVGGTEAFF.

The CDR3 nucleotides read TGTGCAAGTCGCCGCAAACAGGGGTATTCACCCCTCCACTTT. Amino acid sequence: CASRRKQGYSPLHF. The gene calls are TRBV12-2 and TRBJ1-6; the table's D call, TRBD1, has no DNA check behind it. TRBV12-2 is a recognized pseudogene. CDR3 length: 14 amino acids.